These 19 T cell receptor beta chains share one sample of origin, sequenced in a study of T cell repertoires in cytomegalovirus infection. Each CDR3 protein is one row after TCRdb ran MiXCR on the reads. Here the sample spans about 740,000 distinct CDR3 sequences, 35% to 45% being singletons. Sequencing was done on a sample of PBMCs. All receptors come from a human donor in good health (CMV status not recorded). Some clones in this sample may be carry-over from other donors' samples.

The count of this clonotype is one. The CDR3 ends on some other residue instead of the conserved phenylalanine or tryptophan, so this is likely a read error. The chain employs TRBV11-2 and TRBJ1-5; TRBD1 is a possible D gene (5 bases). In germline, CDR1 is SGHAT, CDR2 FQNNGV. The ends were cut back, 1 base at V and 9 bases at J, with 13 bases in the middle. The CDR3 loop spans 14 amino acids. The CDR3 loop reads CASSLVPRGAPQHC. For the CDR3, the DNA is TGTGCCAGCAGCTTAGTCCCGAGAGGGGCGCCCCAGCATTGT.

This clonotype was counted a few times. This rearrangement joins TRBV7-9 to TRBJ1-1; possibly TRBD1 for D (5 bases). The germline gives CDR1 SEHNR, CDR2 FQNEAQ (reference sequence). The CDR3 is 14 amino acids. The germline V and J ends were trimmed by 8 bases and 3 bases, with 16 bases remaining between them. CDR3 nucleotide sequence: TGTGCCAGCCCCTCGTTGCGGGGCTACACTGAAGCTTTCTTT. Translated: CASPSLRGYTEAFF.

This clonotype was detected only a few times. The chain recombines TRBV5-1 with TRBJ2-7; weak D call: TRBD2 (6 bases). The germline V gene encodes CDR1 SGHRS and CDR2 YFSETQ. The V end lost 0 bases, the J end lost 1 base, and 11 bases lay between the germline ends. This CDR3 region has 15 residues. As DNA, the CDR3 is TGCGCCAGCAGCTTGGAAGGGACTCCTTCCTACGAGCAGTACTTC. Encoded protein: CASSLEGTPSYEQYF.

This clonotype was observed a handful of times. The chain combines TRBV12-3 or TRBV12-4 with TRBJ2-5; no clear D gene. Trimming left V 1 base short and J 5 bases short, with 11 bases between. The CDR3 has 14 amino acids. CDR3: CASSLGRLGETQYF. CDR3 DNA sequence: TGTGCCAGCAGTTTAGGACGTCTGGGGGAGACCCAGTACTTC.

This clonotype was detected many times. CDR3 nucleotide sequence: TGTGCCAGCAGCTTTCCGACTACGGGAAATACGCAGTATTTT. This sequence encodes CASSFPTTGNTQYF. The chain carries TRBV7-8 and TRBJ2-3; the D gene is possibly TRBD2 (5 bases). Between the trimmed V and J ends, which lost 3 bases and 7 bases, there was a span of 14 bases. Germline V lookup: CDR1 SGHVS, CDR2 FQNEAQ. This CDR3 is built from 14 residues.

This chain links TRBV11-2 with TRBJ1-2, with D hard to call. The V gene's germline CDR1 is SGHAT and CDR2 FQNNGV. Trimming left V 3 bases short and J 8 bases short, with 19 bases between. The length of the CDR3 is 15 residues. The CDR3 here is CASSFPSAGKEGYTF. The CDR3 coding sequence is TGTGCCAGCAGCTTTCCTTCGGCCGGGAAGGAAGGCTACACCTTC.

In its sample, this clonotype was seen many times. The CDR3 region has the DNA TGTGCCAGCAGCCATGGACAGGGATCTAACTATGGCTACACCTTC. Its protein is CASSHGQGSNYGYTF. The gene calls are TRBV7-6 and TRBJ1-2; 8 nucleotides agree with TRBD1. Germline V gene sequence: CDR1 SGHVS, CDR2 FNYEAQ. J was trimmed by 0 bases and V by 5 bases; bases with no gene match: 5. This CDR3 region has 15 residues.

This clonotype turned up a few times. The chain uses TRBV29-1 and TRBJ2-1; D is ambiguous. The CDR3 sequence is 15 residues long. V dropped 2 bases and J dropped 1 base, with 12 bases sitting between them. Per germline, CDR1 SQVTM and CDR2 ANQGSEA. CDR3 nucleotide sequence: TGCAGCGTTGAACTTCCTTTAAGTTCCTACAATGAGCAGTTCTTC. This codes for CSVELPLSSYNEQFF.

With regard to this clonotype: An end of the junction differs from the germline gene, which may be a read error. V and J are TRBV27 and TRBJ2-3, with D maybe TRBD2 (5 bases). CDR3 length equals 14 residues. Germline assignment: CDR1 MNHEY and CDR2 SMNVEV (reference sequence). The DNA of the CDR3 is TGTGCCAGCAGTTTAGTTTTGGGGAGATATACTCAGTATTTT. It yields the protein CASSLVLGRYTQYF.

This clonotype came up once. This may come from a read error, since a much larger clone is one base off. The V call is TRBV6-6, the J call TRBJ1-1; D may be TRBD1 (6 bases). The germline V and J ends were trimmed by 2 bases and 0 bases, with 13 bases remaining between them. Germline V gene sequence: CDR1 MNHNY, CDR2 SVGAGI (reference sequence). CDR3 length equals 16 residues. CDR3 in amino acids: CASSYARDNLNTEAFF. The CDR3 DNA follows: TGTGCCAGCAGTTACGCCCGGGACAATCTGAACACTGAAGCTTTCTTT.

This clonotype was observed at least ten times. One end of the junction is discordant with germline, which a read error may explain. The CDR3 protein is CASSLTDRAWHF. The CDR3 DNA reads as TGTGCCAGCAGCTTAACAGACAGGGCATGGCATTTT. This chain connects TRBV7-8 to TRBJ1-3; TRBD1 agrees at 7 bases. The V gene's germline CDR1 is SGHVS and CDR2 FQNEAQ. The CDR3 extends over 12 amino acids.

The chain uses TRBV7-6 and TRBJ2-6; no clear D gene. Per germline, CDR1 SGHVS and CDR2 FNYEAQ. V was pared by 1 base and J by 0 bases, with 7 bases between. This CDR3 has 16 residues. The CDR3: CASSLDTPSGANVLTF. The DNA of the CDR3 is TGTGCCAGCAGCTTAGACACACCCTCTGGGGCCAACGTCCTGACTTTC.

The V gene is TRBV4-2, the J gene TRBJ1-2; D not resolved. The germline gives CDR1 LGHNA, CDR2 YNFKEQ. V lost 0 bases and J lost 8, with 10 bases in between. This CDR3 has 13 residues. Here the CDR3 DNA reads TGTGCCAGCAGCCAAGATTGGGGTAACGGCTACACCTTC. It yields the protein CASSQDWGNGYTF.

The CDR3 loop reads CASSFSQGSQHF. CDR3 in DNA: TGTGCCAGCAGTTTCAGCCAGGGCTCGCAGCATTTT. The rearrangement links TRBV12-3 or TRBV12-4 to TRBJ1-5; possible D gene TRBD1, 5 bases. This CDR3 is built from 12 residues. Deletions cut 3 bases from V and 13 bases from J, with 13 bases between.

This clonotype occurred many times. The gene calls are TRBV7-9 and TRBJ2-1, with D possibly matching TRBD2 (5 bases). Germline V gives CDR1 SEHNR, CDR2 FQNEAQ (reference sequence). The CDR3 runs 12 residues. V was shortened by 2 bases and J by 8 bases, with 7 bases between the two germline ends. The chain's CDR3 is CASSLPGYEQFF. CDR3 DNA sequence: TGTGCCAGCAGCTTACCGGGGTATGAGCAGTTCTTC.

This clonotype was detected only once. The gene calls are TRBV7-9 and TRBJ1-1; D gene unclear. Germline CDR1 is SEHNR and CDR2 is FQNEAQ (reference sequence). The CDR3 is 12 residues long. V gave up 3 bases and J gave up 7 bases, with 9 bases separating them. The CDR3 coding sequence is TGTGCCAGCAGCTTGAGGTCCGTTGAAGCTTTCTTT. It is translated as CASSLRSVEAFF.

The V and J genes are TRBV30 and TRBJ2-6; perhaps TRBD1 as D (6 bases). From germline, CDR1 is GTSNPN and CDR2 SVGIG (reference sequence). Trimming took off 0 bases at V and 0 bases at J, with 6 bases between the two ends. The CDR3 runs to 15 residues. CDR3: CAWSVGGSGANVLTF. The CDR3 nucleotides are TGTGCCTGGAGTGTAGGGGGCTCTGGGGCCAACGTCCTGACTTTC.

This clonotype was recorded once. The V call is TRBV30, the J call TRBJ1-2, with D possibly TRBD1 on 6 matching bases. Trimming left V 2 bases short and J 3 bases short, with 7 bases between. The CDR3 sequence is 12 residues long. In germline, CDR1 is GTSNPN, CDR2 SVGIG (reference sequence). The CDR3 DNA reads TGTGCCTGGAGTAGGACAGACTATGGCTACACCTTC. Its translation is CAWSRTDYGYTF.

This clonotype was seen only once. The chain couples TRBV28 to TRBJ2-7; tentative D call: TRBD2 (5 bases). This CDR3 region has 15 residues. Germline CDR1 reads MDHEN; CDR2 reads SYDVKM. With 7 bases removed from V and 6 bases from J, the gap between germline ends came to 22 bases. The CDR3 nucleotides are TGTGCCAGCATACCGGCACGAGGGTATTTGGGCGAGCAGTACTTC. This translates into CASIPARGYLGEQYF.